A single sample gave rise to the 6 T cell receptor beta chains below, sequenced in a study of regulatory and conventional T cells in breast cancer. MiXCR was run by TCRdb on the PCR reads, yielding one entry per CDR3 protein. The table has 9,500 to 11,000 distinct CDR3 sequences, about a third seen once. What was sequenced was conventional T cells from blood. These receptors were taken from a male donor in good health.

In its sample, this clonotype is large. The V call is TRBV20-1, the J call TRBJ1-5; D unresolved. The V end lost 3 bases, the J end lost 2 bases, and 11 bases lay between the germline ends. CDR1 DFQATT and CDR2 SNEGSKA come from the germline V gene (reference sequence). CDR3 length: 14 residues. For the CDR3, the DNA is TGCAGTGCTAGCAGTGGCGGGGGCAATCAGCCCCAGCATTTT. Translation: CSASSGGGNQPQHF.

The CDR3 sequence: CASSQPRGTFF. In DNA, the CDR3 is TGTGCCAGCAGCCAACCCCGGGGGACTTTCTTT. The chain uses TRBV28 and TRBJ1-1, with D tentatively TRBD1 (5 bases). The germline CDR1 and CDR2 sequences are MDHEN and SYDVKM. V was shortened by 6 bases and J by 12 bases, with 14 bases between the two germline ends. This CDR3 contains 11 residues.

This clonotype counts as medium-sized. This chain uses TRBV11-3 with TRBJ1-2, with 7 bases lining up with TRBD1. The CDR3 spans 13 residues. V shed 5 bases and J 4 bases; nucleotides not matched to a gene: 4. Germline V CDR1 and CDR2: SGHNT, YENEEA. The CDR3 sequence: CASSPGQIYGYTF. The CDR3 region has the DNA TGTGCCAGCAGCCCGGGACAGATCTATGGCTACACCTTC.

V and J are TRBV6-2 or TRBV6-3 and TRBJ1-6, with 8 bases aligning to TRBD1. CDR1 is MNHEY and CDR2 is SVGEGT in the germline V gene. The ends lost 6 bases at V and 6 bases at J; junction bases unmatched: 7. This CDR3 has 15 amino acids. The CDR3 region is CASRLPGGSNSPLHF. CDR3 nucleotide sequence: TGTGCCAGCAGGTTACCAGGGGGCTCTAATTCACCCCTCCACTTT.

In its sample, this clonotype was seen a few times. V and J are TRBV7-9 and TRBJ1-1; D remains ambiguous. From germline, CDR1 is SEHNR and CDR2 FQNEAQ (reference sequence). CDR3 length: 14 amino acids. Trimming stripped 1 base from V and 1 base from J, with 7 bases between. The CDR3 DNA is TGTGCCAGCAGCTTAGAGGTTCCGAACACTGAAGCTTTCTTT. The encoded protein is CASSLEVPNTEAFF. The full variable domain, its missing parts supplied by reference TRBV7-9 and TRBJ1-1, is DTGVSQNPRHKITKRGQNVTFRCDPISEHNRLYWYRQTLGQGPEFLTYFQNEAQLEKSRLLSDRFSAERPKGSFSTLEIQRTEQGDSAMYLCASSLEVPNTEAFFGQGTRLTVV.

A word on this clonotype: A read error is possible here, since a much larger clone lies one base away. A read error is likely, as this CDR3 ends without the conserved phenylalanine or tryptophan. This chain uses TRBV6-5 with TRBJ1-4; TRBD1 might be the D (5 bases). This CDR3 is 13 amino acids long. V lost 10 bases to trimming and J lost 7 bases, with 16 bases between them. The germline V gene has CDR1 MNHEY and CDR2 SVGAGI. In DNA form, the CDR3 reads TGTGCCACCGGGGGGGGTTTCGTTGAAAAACTGTTTTCT. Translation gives CATGGGFVEKLFS.